This TCR beta chain emerged from a study of T cell responses to AZD1222 COVID-19 vaccine (dated by TCRdb to the early 2020s). The study in broad terms: AZD1222 recipients whose second dose came at about 4 weeks and those whose second dose came at about 12 weeks were combined into one group, since spike-specific TCR depth and breadth did not differ between the two schedules. A total of about 230 trial participants underwent TCR sequencing, of whom 200 to 220 received two doses of AZD1222 and about 25 received two doses of the MenACWY control vaccine. Trial participants were enrolled by age into 18-55, 56-69 and 70-plus year subgroups, with 148, 28 and 57 TCR-sequenced participants respectively.

Note on this clone: The specificity of this receptor is unknown. There are no base qualities to consult, and no much larger clone falls within one base.

The CDR3 regions of human TCRbeta chains were analyzed by immunosequencing. Turning to the authors' computational methods: TCRs in the repertoires were matched against a reference library of SARS-CoV-2-specific TCRs that had been generated with the MIRA antigen-specificity platform. Breadth was defined as the fraction of unique TCRs that were SARS-CoV-2-associated. Depth was defined as the fraction of total T cells that were SARS-CoV-2-associated. Using the MIRA data, each spike-specific TCR was mapped to the spike region that the TCR reacts to and placed in a CD4 or CD8 class. Log10-transformed breadth and depth values were compared by one-way ANOVA with Sidak's multiple comparisons tests. Not all clones reach the TCRdb copy of this immuneACCESS table, which keeps in-frame sequences only. Checked studies attribute under half of the gap to unresolved V genes and leave the rest unexplained. Clone size and the V and J calls come from that table; the DNA yielded D and trimming. In this sample the table shows 92,000 or so clones, roughly 88% of which occur a single time. The ten top clones hold roughly 24% of the sample.

Here is what the overall study found, with its caveats: Epitopes outside the regions mutated in the B.1.351 and B.1.1.7 variants were reportedly recognized by nearly half of the unique spike-specific TCRs. Only five to seven AZD1222 recipients were SARS-CoV-2 seropositive at baseline, limiting conclusions about previously exposed vaccinees. No day 14 peak-response samples were available, so repertoires were characterized only after the peak T cell response. Spike-specific TCR breadth and depth rose significantly after two AZD1222 doses compared with day 0 and with MenACWY recipients. The 56-69-year group was small, and its depth increase did not reach significance, likely because of low power. Participants were mostly white British and included more females than males, and it was suggested by the authors that clonal diversity may have been underestimated. The vaccine-associated CD4 TCRs covered the entire spike protein, and the dominant responses fell in regions 160-218 and 743-854.

V is clipped by 5 bases and J by 0 bases, and the sequence between their germline boundaries is 10 bases long. CDR1 SGHTA and CDR2 FQGTGA are derived from the germline V gene. From cysteine to phenylalanine, the CDR3 is 15 amino acids long. Just CDR3 DNA is preserved here, 45 bases in frame from base 1. This sample's time point label indicates: baseline before first vaccination. Samples from vaccinated people were obtained from the UK trials COV001 and COV002, which included a single-blind randomized controlled phase 2/3 trial of AZD1222 (ChAdOx1 nCoV-19) in healthy adults. Trial participant PBMC samples were collected at day 0 and day 28 after the second dose for TCRbeta chain sequencing.

This chain is built from TRBV7-3 and TRBJ2-2; the D gene is perhaps TRBD2, from 6 matching bases. The receptor was derived from an adult in good health. Sequences were derived from peripheral blood, sampled on day 0 of AZD1222 vaccination. CDR3 region: CASSQGLANTGELFF. In nucleotide form, the sequence is TGTGCCAGCAGCCAGGGACTCGCGAACACCGGGGAGCTGTTTTTT.